This T cell receptor (beta chain) comes out of a study of blood T cell repertoires in COVID-19. Study context: The United States, Italy and Spain provided the acute and convalescent COVID-19 samples. T cells, B-cell-depleted T cells, or PBMCs supplied cDNA or gDNA.

In the original processing: It was from reference gene primer amplification that nucleated cell counts were estimated. Libraries were prepared by immunoSEQ multiplex PCR; TCRdb keeps only in-frame clonotypes and omits some of them. Clone size and V and J calls were adopted from that table, with D and trimming inferred from the DNA. The table records some 670,000 clones, approximately 90% of them present only once. Trimming took off 0 bases at V and 9 bases at J, with 13 bases between the two ends. This CDR3 contains 14 residues. Germline V gene sequence: CDR1 SGHDT, CDR2 YYEEEE. This sequence joins TRBV5-6 and TRBJ1-5, with D maybe TRBD1 (6 bases). Sequenced sample: peripheral blood. The source of this sequence is a woman between 18 and 30 years old with acute or convalescent COVID-19. Here the CDR3 reads CASSLDGGGWPQHF. The CDR3 nucleotides read TGTGCCAGCAGCTTGGATGGGGGCGGCTGGCCCCAGCATTTT.